The 2 T cell receptor beta chains in this list originate from one sample, sequenced in a study of T cells in Graves' hyperthyroidism and ophthalmopathy. Using RNA transcripts as the source, TCR beta CDR3 regions were amplified. The HTBI primer set served for first-round RT-PCR of the TCR CDR3. TCRdb redid the calling of the multiplex PCR reads with MiXCR, one entry per CDR3 protein. This table has roughly 290,000 distinct CDR3 sequences, 13% appearing once. The sample was blood. The receptors were sampled from a woman aged 30 to 39 with Graves' hyperthyroidism that later progressed to Graves' ophthalmopathy.

This clonotype was recorded at least ten times. This rearrangement joins TRBV28 to TRBJ2-7, with 8 nucleotides matching TRBD1. CDR3 length: 14 residues. V trimming: 7 bases; J trimming: 0 bases; junction bases outside the gene matches: 5. Germline CDR1 is MDHEN and CDR2 is SYDVKM. The CDR3 DNA is TGTGCCAGCATCCCGGACAGGGACTCCTACGAGCAGTACTTC. This encodes CASIPDRDSYEQYF. The complete variable domain, with remaining parts taken from reference TRBV28 and TRBJ2-7, reads DVKVTQSSRYLVKRTGEKVFLECVQDMDHENMFWYRQDPGLGLRLIYFSYDVKMKEKGDIPEGYSVSREKKERFSLILESASTNQTSMYLCASIPDRDSYEQYFGPGTRLTVT.

This clonotype has ten or more counts. The V call is TRBV28, the J call TRBJ1-3; D uncertain. Looked up from germline, CDR1 is MDHEN and CDR2 is SYDVKM. The germline V and J ends were trimmed by 3 bases and 0 bases, with 12 bases remaining between them. This CDR3 is built from 16 residues. The CDR3 nucleotides are TGTGCCAGCAGTTTGAGTGGTGAATACTCTGGAAACACCATATATTTT. Encoded protein: CASSLSGEYSGNTIYF.